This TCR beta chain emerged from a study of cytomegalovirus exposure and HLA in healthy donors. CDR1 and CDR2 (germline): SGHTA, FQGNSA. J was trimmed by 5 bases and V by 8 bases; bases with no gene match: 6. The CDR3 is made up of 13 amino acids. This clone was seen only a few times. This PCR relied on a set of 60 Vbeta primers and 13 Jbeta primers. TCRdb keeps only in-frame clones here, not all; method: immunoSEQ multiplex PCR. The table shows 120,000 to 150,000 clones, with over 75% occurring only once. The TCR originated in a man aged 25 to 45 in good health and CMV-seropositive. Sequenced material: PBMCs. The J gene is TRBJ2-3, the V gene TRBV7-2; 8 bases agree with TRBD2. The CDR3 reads CASGQRERDTQYF. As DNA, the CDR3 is TGTGCCAGCGGTCAGCGGGAGAGAGATACGCAGTATTTT.